The rows below give T cell receptor beta chains drawn from one sample of a study of blood T cell repertoires in COVID-19. The protocol was immunoSEQ multiplex PCR, while the TCRdb copy is restricted to in-frame clones and leaves out a portion. The sample consists of over 130,000 clones, 75% to 90% of them appearing once. Sample: peripheral blood. These receptors all come from a man aged 65 to 85 with acute or convalescent COVID-19. CDR3s include the opening cysteine and the closing phenylalanine or tryptophan. Fields, in order: J gene, V gene, clone size, D gene, CDR3 DNA, CDR3 protein. The D gene is left open where the match is weak. Only some rows state a clone size, as once, few, many or a class for expanded clones.

TRBJ1-1,TRBV5-1,-,-,TGCGCCAGCGGGCCCTCAGGGGACACTGAAGCTTTCTTT,CASGPSGDTEAFF
TRBJ1-1,TRBV5-1,-,TRBD1,TGCGCCAGCAGCCTGCAAGGGACAGGGGTTAACACTGAAGCTTTCTTT,CASSLQGTGVNTEAFF
TRBJ2-6,TRBV10-2,-,-,TGCGCCAGCACCGAGCGAGCAGATGCGACCAACGTCCTGACTTTC,CASTERADATNVLTF
TRBJ2-3,TRBV6-5,-,-,TGTGCCAGCAGTTACTCCGGGAACAAAGATACGCAGTATTTT,CASSYSGNKDTQYF
TRBJ1-5,TRBV24-1,-,TRBD1,TGTGCCACCAGTGAACGACAGGGGAATCAGCCCCAGCATTTT,CATSERQGNQPQHF
TRBJ1-1,TRBV7-2,-,TRBD1,TGTGCCAGCAGGAAACAGGGGATGAACACTGAAGCTTTCTTT,CASRKQGMNTEAFF
TRBJ2-6,TRBV19,-,-,TGTGCCAGTAGTATCCGTTTACAGTCTGGGGCCAACGTCCTGACTTTC,CASSIRLQSGANVLTF
TRBJ2-2,TRBV5-1,-,TRBD1,TGCGCCAGCAGCTTTTTACAGGGGGCGAACACCGGGGAGCTGTTTTTT,CASSFLQGANTGELFF
TRBJ2-7,TRBV5-8,-,-,TGTGCCAGCAGCTTGGTGGTTCCCTACTCCTACGAGCAGTACTTC,CASSLVVPYSYEQYF
TRBJ1-1,TRBV6-5,-,-,TGTGCCAGCACCATGAACACTGAAGCTTTCTTT,CASTMNTEAFF
TRBJ2-7,TRBV28,-,-,TGTGCCAGCAGTCTGGAGTACGAGCAGTACTTC,CASSLEYEQYF
TRBJ2-6,TRBV18,-,-,TGTGCCAGCTCACCAGAGAGGGTACTAAGCTCTGGGGCCAACGTCCTGACTTTC,CASSPERVLSSGANVLTF
TRBJ1-5,TRBV2,-,-,TGTGCCAGCAGCGAGAGGAGGGTAAATCAGCCCCAGCATTTT,CASSERRVNQPQHF
TRBJ1-1,TRBV7-9,-,TRBD1,TGTGCCAGCAGCTTAGTACAGGGGGCTGAAGCTTTCTTT,CASSLVQGAEAFF
TRBJ2-6,TRBV19,-,-,TGTGCCAGTAGTACCCCCCCGGGGGCCAACGTCCTGACTTTC,CASSTPPGANVLTF
TRBJ2-1,TRBV29-1,-,-,TGCAGCGGCGCCATTCAAGCAATGGGGGGCAATGAGCAGTTCTTC,CSGAIQAMGGNEQFF
TRBJ2-3,TRBV15,-,-,TGTGCCACCAGCAAAGAATTAGCGGCAGATACGCAGTATTTT,CATSKELAADTQYF
TRBJ1-1,TRBV12-5,-,-,TGTGCTAGTGGAAACACAGGGCCCACTGAAGCTTTCTTT,CASGNTGPTEAFF
TRBJ2-1,TRBV6-4,-,TRBD2,TGTGCCAGCAGTGACACTAGCGGGGGGGCCAATGAGCAGTTCTTC,CASSDTSGGANEQFF
TRBJ1-1,TRBV27,-,-,TGTGCCAGCAGTTCCTACAGGGCCCTGAACACTGAAGCTTTCTTT,CASSSYRALNTEAFF
TRBJ2-7,TRBV5-4,-,TRBD1,TGTGCCAGCAGCTTACCGACAGGGGGTCTTAGCGACGAGCAGTACTTC,CASSLPTGGLSDEQYF
TRBJ1-5,TRBV25-1,-,-,TGTGCCAGCAGTGAATATATTCTAGCTACCGACAGGAATCAGCCCCAGCATTTT,CASSEYILATDRNQPQHF
TRBJ2-1,TRBV9,-,TRBD2,TGTGCCAGCAGCGTTAGACTAGCGGGACTCAATGAGCAGTTCTTC,CASSVRLAGLNEQFF
TRBJ1-2,TRBV29-1,-,-,TGCAGCGTTGGCCGCAGGGGAGGGATCGACTATGGCTACACCTTC,CSVGRRGGIDYGYTF
TRBJ1-6,TRBV5-6,-,-,TGTGCCAGCAGCTTGGACCCGACAGGAACTTCACCCCTCCACTTT,CASSLDPTGTSPLHF
TRBJ1-6,TRBV7-9,-,-,TGTGCCAGCAGCGTGGGGAGGTTGAGATCACCCCTCCACTTT,CASSVGRLRSPLHF
TRBJ1-1,TRBV7-2,-,-,TGTGCCAGCAGCTTGCGGGGGAACACTGAAGCTTTCTTT,CASSLRGNTEAFF
TRBJ2-2,TRBV7-3,-,TRBD2,TGTGCCAGCAGCTTAACTAGCGGGAGTAATGCCGGGGAGCTGTTTTTT,CASSLTSGSNAGELFF
TRBJ1-1,TRBV18,once,-,TGTGCCAGCTCACCAACAGAGTACACTGAAGCTTTCTTT,CASSPTEYTEAFF
TRBJ1-2,TRBV7-2,-,TRBD1,TGTGCCAGCAGCTTCCCTCCGGGACAGGGGGCGCCTGGCTACACCTTC,CASSFPPGQGAPGYTF
TRBJ2-3,TRBV2,-,TRBD2,TGTGCCAGCGGAAGACTAGCGGGACTAGCAGATACGCAGTATTTT,CASGRLAGLADTQYF
TRBJ2-5,TRBV9,-,-,TGTGCCAGCAGCGTAGGGCCCGGAGTGTTGCTAGGAGAGACCCAGTACTTC,CASSVGPGVLLGETQYF
TRBJ1-4,TRBV5-1,-,-,TGCGCCAGCAGCTACGGGGGGAATGAAAAACTGTTTTTT,CASSYGGNEKLFF
TRBJ2-1,TRBV4-1,-,TRBD1,TGCGCCAGCAGCCAAGATCGGGGACAGGTCTGGGATGAGCAGTTCTTC,CASSQDRGQVWDEQFF
TRBJ2-6,TRBV5-1,-,TRBD1,TGCGCCAGCGGACAGGGCCAATCTGGGGCCAACGTCCTGACTTTC,CASGQGQSGANVLTF
TRBJ1-4,TRBV28,-,TRBD1,TGTGCCAGCAGTTCGACAGGGGTTCATGAAAAACTGTTTTTT,CASSSTGVHEKLFF
TRBJ1-5,TRBV28,-,-,TGTGCCAGCAGTTTATTGAGGGGAGGTAGCAATCAGCCCCAGCATTTT,CASSLLRGGSNQPQHF
TRBJ1-6,TRBV10-3,few,TRBD1,TGTGCCATCAGTGGGACAGGGATCAATTCACCCCTCCACTTT,CAISGTGINSPLHF
TRBJ1-2,TRBV25-1,-,-,TGTGCCAGCAGTGAGTATGGCGGGGGAAACTATGGCTACACCTTC,CASSEYGGGNYGYTF
TRBJ2-1,TRBV28,-,-,TGTGCCAGCAGTTTCGCTCGAGGGAATGAGCAGTTCTTC,CASSFARGNEQFF
TRBJ2-5,TRBV6-6,-,-,TGTGCCAGCAGTTACTCCGGTTACTCGGGTAGGGAGACCCAGTACTTC,CASSYSGYSGRETQYF
TRBJ2-5,TRBV7-3,-,-,TGTGCCAGCAGCTTGACTGGGAGTAGCGGAAAAGAGACCCAGTACTTC,CASSLTGSSGKETQYF
TRBJ2-5,TRBV7-7,-,-,TGTGCTAGCAGCCGTGTGCTAGGACTTCAAGAGACCCAGTACTTC,CASSRVLGLQETQYF
TRBJ2-1,TRBV11-3,-,-,TGTGCCAGCAGCTCCACCTCAGGGGGGATCCAGTTCTTC,CASSSTSGGIQFF
TRBJ2-3,TRBV2,-,TRBD2,TGTGCCAGCAGTGAACTAGCGGGGGCAGATACGCAGTATTTT,CASSELAGADTQYF
TRBJ2-7,TRBV28,-,-,TGTGCCAGCAGGCTGGGTGGAGGGGGGGATTACGAGCAGTACTTC,CASRLGGGGDYEQYF
TRBJ1-1,TRBV6-5,-,-,TGTGCCAGCAGTTACCAAACAGGGAGGGCTGAAGCTTTCTTT,CASSYQTGRAEAFF
TRBJ1-1,TRBV19,few,TRBD1,TGTGCCAGTAGTCCGTGGGACAGGGACACTGAAGCTTTCTTT,CASSPWDRDTEAFF
TRBJ1-2,TRBV28,-,-,TGTGCCCCAAGGGGGGGAGGGCCCTATGGCTACACCTTC,CAPRGGGPYGYTF
TRBJ2-1,TRBV5-5,once,-,TGTGCCAGCAGTTTAGACACTTCTTCCTACAATGAGCAGTTCTTC,CASSLDTSSYNEQFF
TRBJ2-5,TRBV5-8,-,-,TGTGCCAGCAGCTTGGCAGGGCTAGAGACCCAGTACTTC,CASSLAGLETQYF